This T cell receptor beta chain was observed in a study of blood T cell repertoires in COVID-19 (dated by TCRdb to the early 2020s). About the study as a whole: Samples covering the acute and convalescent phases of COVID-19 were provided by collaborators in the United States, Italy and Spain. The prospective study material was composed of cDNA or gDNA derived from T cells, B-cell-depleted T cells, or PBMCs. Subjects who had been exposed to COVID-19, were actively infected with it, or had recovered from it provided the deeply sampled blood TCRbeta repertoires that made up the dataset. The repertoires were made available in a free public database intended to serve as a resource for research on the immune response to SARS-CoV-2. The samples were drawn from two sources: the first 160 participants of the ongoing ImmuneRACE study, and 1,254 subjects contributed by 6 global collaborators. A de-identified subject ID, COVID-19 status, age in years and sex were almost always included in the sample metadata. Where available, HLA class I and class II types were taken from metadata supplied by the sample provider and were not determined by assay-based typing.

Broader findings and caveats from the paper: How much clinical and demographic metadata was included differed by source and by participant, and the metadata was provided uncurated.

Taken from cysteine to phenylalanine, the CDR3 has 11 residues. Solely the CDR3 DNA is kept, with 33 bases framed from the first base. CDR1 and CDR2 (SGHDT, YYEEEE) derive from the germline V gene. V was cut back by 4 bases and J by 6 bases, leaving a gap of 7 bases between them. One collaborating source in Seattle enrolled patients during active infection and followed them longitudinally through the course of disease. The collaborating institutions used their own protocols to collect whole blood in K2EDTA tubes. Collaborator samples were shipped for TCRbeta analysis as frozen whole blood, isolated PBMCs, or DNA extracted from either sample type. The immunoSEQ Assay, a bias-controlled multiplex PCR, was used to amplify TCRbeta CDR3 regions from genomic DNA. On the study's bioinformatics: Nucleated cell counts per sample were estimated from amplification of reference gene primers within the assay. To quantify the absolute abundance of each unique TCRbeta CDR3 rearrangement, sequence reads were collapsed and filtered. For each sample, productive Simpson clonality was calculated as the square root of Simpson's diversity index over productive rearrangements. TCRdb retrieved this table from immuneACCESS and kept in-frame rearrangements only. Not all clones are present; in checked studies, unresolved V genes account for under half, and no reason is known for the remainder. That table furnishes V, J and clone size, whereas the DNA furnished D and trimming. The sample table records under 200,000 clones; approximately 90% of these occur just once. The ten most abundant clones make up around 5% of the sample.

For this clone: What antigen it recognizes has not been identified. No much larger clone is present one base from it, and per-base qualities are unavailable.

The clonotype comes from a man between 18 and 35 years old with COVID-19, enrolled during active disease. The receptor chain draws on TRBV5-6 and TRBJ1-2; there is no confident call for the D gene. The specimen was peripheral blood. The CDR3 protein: CASSLIDGYTF. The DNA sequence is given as TGTGCCAGCAGCCTGATAGATGGCTACACCTTC. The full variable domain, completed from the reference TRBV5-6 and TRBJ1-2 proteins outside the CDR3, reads DAGVTQSPTHLIKTRGQQVTLRCSPKSGHDTVSWYQQALGQGPQFIFQYYEEEERQRGNFPDRFSGHQFPNYSSELNVNALLLGDSALYLCASSLIDGYTFGSGTRLTVV.